This T cell receptor beta chain came from a study (dated by TCRdb to 2015 to 2017). About the full investigation: Whether tumor-infiltrating Tregs in breast cancer are recruited from blood Tregs or converted in situ from other CD4+ T cell subsets was tested. Overall results and qualifications from the work: The larger-cohort validation was restricted to a single TCR beta V-J rearrangement rather than whole repertoires. Tumor memory CD4+ T cell TCR gene usage was found to cluster with blood and lymph node memory CD4+ cells and with lymph node naive CD4+ cells. The TCR alpha and beta sequences of tumor-infiltrating Tregs showed the greatest overlap with tumor naive CD4+ T cells, followed by blood naive CD4+ T cells.

As to this clonotype: The specificity of this receptor is unknown. Within one base of it there is no much larger clone, and no base qualities were kept.

To purify naive CD4+ T cells, the Miltenyi Naive CD4+ T Cell Isolation kit was used, and CD25 microbeads served to deplete Tregs. Tregs, naive and memory CD4+ T cells from tumor, blood and ipsilateral draining lymph nodes of about 5 breast cancer patients underwent full-length TCR alpha and beta sequencing. Tumor tissue and lymph nodes from ipsilateral axillary dissection were perfused with PBS, minced and digested with collagenase I and hyaluronidase. Sorted cell populations were confirmed by FACS to exceed 90% purity. The germline V and J ends show losses of 1 base and 9 bases respectively, and no gene match explains 7 bases of the junction. The germline V gene provides CDR1 SGHVS and CDR2 FNYEAQ. CDR3 length: 15 amino acids, cysteine to phenylalanine. Only the CDR3 portion is preserved as DNA: 45 bases, with reading frame beginning at the first base. Full-length TCR variable regions were amplified by 5' RACE PCR with constant-region reverse primers, and semi-nested PCR with Nested Universal Primer A was subsequently performed. Using the ReliaPrep RNA Cell Miniprep System, total RNA was extracted, and the SMARTer RACE 5'/3' Kit was then used to reverse transcribe the RNA into 5'RACE-ready cDNA. Multiplex adaptors were used to barcode full-length TCR alpha and beta libraries, and the barcoded libraries were sequenced on an Illumina MiSeq. Per the authors' processing: For each of nine subset-tissue groups, sequencing data from the five patients were pooled, and the groups were compared by unsupervised clustering of TCR gene usage. The Morisita-Horn index was used to calculate repertoire similarity, with shared sequences weighted according to their contribution to each repertoire. TCRdb redid the processing of the public reads, applying fastp at Q25 and MiXCR, and retained in-frame beta chains. Every distinct CDR3 protein forms one entry, paired with its most common genes and DNA. The V and J calls reflect TCRdb's pipeline rather than the authors' work. The table for this sample lists tens of thousands of distinct CDR3 sequences; less than 40% of them were counted only once. 2.2% of the sample is held by the ten biggest clonotypes.

The TCR comes from a female donor with breast cancer. Sequenced input: tumor-infiltrating naive CD4+ T cells sorted from the breast tumor. This sample's cell subset or site label indicates: naive CD4+ T cells, CD4+CD45RA+CD25-. The rearranged segments are TRBV7-6 and TRBJ2-1, with 9 middle bases fitting TRBD2. The DNA sequence is given as TGTGCCAGCAGCTTAGGGCTAGCGGGGAACGGTGAGCAGTTCTTC. It specifies CASSLGLAGNGEQFF.